The rows below give T cell receptor beta chains drawn from one sample of a study of control samples from healthy donors and cancer patients. TCRdb keeps only in-frame clones here, not all; method: immunoSEQ multiplex PCR. The sample consists of about 100,000 clones, approximately 90% of them appearing once. Material for sequencing was blood. These receptors were collected from a man between 25 and 39 years old in good health. The CDR3 runs from the conserved cysteine through the conserved F or W. A D gene is named only where the DNA matches it firmly. Clone size is not always given. Where it is, it says once, few, many or a class for expanded clones.

j_call clone_size d_call v_call cdr3_nt cdr3_aa
TRBJ2-1 . TRBD2 TRBV24-1 TGTGCCACCAGTGATTGGGCGGGAGGGCTGAATGAGCAGTTCTTC CATSDWAGGLNEQFF
TRBJ2-3 . . TRBV25-1 TGTGCCAGCAGTGGGGCCAACCGGGACCGAGTAGATACGCAGTATTTT CASSGANRDRVDTQYF
TRBJ1-1 . . TRBV5-4 TGTGCCAGCCGCCCGTGGGGGGGGCACACTGAAGCTTTCTTT CASRPWGGHTEAFF
TRBJ2-1 . TRBD1 TRBV5-6 TGTGCCAGCAGCTTCGGACAGGGCCTTAGGAATGAGCAGTTCTTC CASSFGQGLRNEQFF
TRBJ2-1 . . TRBV18 TGTGCCAGCTCACCACCGGGGAGCAATGAGCAGTTCTTC CASSPPGSNEQFF
TRBJ2-3 once . TRBV19 TGTGCCAGTAGTGCCCGGCCTGGCGGGGCTATCACAGATACGCAGTATTTT CASSARPGGAITDTQYF
TRBJ1-2 . . TRBV7-9 TGTGCCAGCAGCTTAGTCGGAACCGGCTATGGCTACACCTTC CASSLVGTGYGYTF
TRBJ1-1 few . TRBV7-9 TGTGCCAGCAGCTTATTGGGGGCGCGAAGGAACACTGAAGCTTTCTTT CASSLLGARRNTEAFF
TRBJ2-3 . TRBD2 TRBV6-2/TRBV6-3 TGTGCCAGCAGTCACAATCTAGCGGGAGGAAGAGATACGCAGTATTTT CASSHNLAGGRDTQYF
TRBJ1-3 . . TRBV5-4 TGTGCCAGCAGCACCGGGGCAGCCGTCGGAAACACCATATATTTT CASSTGAAVGNTIYF
TRBJ2-1 . . TRBV4-1 TGCGCCAGCAGCGCCCGACTAGGCGGAGGCAGTGAGCAGTTCTTC CASSARLGGGSEQFF
TRBJ1-1 . TRBD1 TRBV28 TGTGCCAGCAGGACGGGACAGGGAGAAACTGAAGCTTTCTTT CASRTGQGETEAFF
TRBJ1-6 . TRBD1 TRBV6-6 TGTGCCAGCAGTTACTCGACAGGGGACAATTCACCCCTCCACTTT CASSYSTGDNSPLHF
TRBJ2-5 . . TRBV6-5 TGTGCCAGCAGTTACTCACAGGGACGAGAGACCCAGTACTTC CASSYSQGRETQYF
TRBJ2-7 . . TRBV7-2 TGTGCCAGCAGCAACCCGGGACCCGTATCTCTCGAGCAGTACTTC CASSNPGPVSLEQYF
TRBJ2-3 once . TRBV7-9 TGTGCCAGCAGCCGGCCCTCCAGCGGATCGGCAGATACGCAGTATTTT CASSRPSSGSADTQYF
TRBJ1-2 . . TRBV19 TGTGCCAGTAGGCCCGGTGCCTCCGGGACGGAGCGGAACTATGGCTACACCTTC CASRPGASGTERNYGYTF
TRBJ1-2 few TRBD1 TRBV9 TGTGCCAGCAGCGTAGACAGGGGTAACTATGGCTACACCTTC CASSVDRGNYGYTF
TRBJ2-5 . . TRBV12-5 TGTGCTAGTGGTTTGACGACGGAATGGTTGGAGACCCAGTACTTC CASGLTTEWLETQYF
TRBJ1-4 . . TRBV2 TGTGCCAGCAGGAGGGAGCACATCCCTAATGAAAAACTGTTTTTT CASRREHIPNEKLFF
TRBJ2-5 once TRBD1 TRBV5-1 TGCGCCAGCAGCTTGCAAGGACAGGGTAAAGAGACCCAGTACTTC CASSLQGQGKETQYF
TRBJ2-5 . . TRBV6-2/TRBV6-3 TGTGCCAGCAGTTACTCGAAACTTTCCCGGGACGGACAAAAAGAGACCCAGTACTTC CASSYSKLSRDGQKETQYF
TRBJ2-7 . . TRBV28 TGTGCCAGCAGTTCTCCCTCTCAATCCTACGAGCAGTACTTC CASSSPSQSYEQYF
TRBJ2-5 . . TRBV6-2/TRBV6-3 TGTGCCAGCAGTTACTCGGATCCATGGGGGTGGAAGACCCAGTACTTC CASSYSDPWGWKTQYF
TRBJ2-7 . TRBD1 TRBV28 TGTGCCAGCGGTCCCCCCGGGACAGGACACTACGAGCAGTACTTC CASGPPGTGHYEQYF
TRBJ2-7 . TRBD1 TRBV3-1/TRBV3-2 TGTGCCAGCAGCACCTGGACAGGGCGCAAGCCCTACGAGCAGTACTTC CASSTWTGRKPYEQYF
TRBJ1-6 . . TRBV30 TGTGCCTGGAGTGTACAGGACAATTCACCCCTCCACTTT CAWSVQDNSPLHF
TRBJ2-6 . . TRBV4-3 TGCGCCAGCAGCCAAGCGATGAGGGATTCTGGGGCCAACGTCCTGACTTTC CASSQAMRDSGANVLTF
TRBJ2-7 once TRBD1 TRBV5-6 TGTGCCAGCAGCTTGCCGAGACAGGGACACTACGAGCAGTACTTC CASSLPRQGHYEQYF
TRBJ2-6 . . TRBV30 TGTGCCTGGAGGTGGGATTCCAGGGCTTACTCTGGGGCCAACGTCCTGACTTTC CAWRWDSRAYSGANVLTF
TRBJ2-6 . TRBD1 TRBV28 TGTGCCAGCAGGGTTGGGACAGAAAAACCCTCTGGGGCCAACGTCCTGACTTTC CASRVGTEKPSGANVLTF
TRBJ1-5 . . TRBV6-5 TGTGCCAGCGGAAACAGCAATCAGCCCCAGCATTTT CASGNSNQPQHF
TRBJ2-7 . . TRBV4-1 TGCGCCAGCAGCCGAGGGATAACGTTACAGGGTCCATCCTACGAGCAGTACTTC CASSRGITLQGPSYEQYF
TRBJ1-1 . . TRBV5-1 TGCGCCAGCAGCTCCTCGGGGGGCGCTGGGGACACTGAAGCTTTCTTT CASSSSGGAGDTEAFF
TRBJ2-2 . . TRBV19 TGTGCCAGTAGTATGGGGGTATACGGGGAGCTGTTTTTT CASSMGVYGELFF
TRBJ2-1 once . TRBV12-1 TGTGCCAGCAGCTTACTAGCGAATGAGCAGTTCTTC CASSLLANEQFF
TRBJ1-2 few TRBD1 TRBV4-3 TGCGCCAGCAGCCAAGGGAGGCCCCAGACAGGGATGGGCTACACCTTC CASSQGRPQTGMGYTF
TRBJ2-6 . . TRBV7-2 TGTGCCAGCAGCCCAAAGGCCCAGGTGCCCACGGCCAACGTCCTGACTTTC CASSPKAQVPTANVLTF
TRBJ2-5 . TRBD2 TRBV6-2/TRBV6-3 TGTGCCAGCAGTTATGGAGGGCCGGGAGGGGTGTCGGAGACCCAGTACTTC CASSYGGPGGVSETQYF
TRBJ1-2 . . TRBV4-1 TGCGCCAGCAGCCAACCAGGGTCGGTGGACTATGGCTACACCTTC CASSQPGSVDYGYTF
TRBJ1-2 . . TRBV6-4 TGTGCCAGCAGCATGACAGCGGGGAACCATAACTATGGCTACACCTTC CASSMTAGNHNYGYTF
TRBJ2-7 . . TRBV2 TGTGCCAGCAGGATGGACCCAGCTCGCTCCTACGAGCAGTACTTC CASRMDPARSYEQYF
TRBJ1-1 . . TRBV7-2 TGTGCCAGCAGGCCCGGGACCTTCGAGCAAGCTTTCTTT CASRPGTFEQAFF
TRBJ2-2 . TRBD1 TRBV7-8 TGTGCCAGCAGCGCGACAGGGTACACCGGGGAGCTGTTTTTT CASSATGYTGELFF
TRBJ1-5 . . TRBV6-2/TRBV6-3 TGTGCCAGCAGTTCCCACAGGGACAATCAGCCCCAGCATTTT CASSSHRDNQPQHF
TRBJ2-1 . . TRBV6-4 TGTGCCAGCAGTGATATCGTCGGCGATGAGCAGTTCTTC CASSDIVGDEQFF
TRBJ1-6 . . TRBV20-1 TGCAGTGCTAGTGTGGCCGGGTCGAATTCACCCCTCCACTTT CSASVAGSNSPLHF
TRBJ1-2 . TRBD1 TRBV6-5 TGTGCCAGCACCCAGACAGGGGATAACTATGGCTACACCTTC CASTQTGDNYGYTF
TRBJ2-3 . TRBD2 TRBV28 TGTGCCAGCAGTTTAACTAGCGGGACGTGGGATACGCAGTATTTT CASSLTSGTWDTQYF
TRBJ1-3 . . TRBV6-5 TGTGCCAGCATGACCGCTGCGGGGACCATATATTTT CASMTAAGTIYF
TRBJ2-5 . TRBD2 TRBV11-3 TGTGCCAGCAGCTTAGAGGCTAGCGGGGGGGCGTCCCAAGAGACCCAGTACTTC CASSLEASGGASQETQYF
TRBJ1-1 . . TRBV13 TGTGCCAGCAGCAGGGGTTGGAACACTGAAGCTTTCTTT CASSRGWNTEAFF
TRBJ2-5 . TRBD2 TRBV28 TGTGCCAGCAGTTTGCGGGAGCCAGAGACCCAGTACTTC CASSLREPETQYF
TRBJ2-5 . TRBD2 TRBV3-1/TRBV3-2 TGTGCCAGCAGCAAGGGACTAGCGGGAGGGCAACAAGAGGCCCAGTACTTC CASSKGLAGGQQEAQYF
TRBJ2-2 . . TRBV11-2 TGTGCCAGCAGCTTAGTAGTGGCGAACACCGGGGAGCTGTTTTTT CASSLVVANTGELFF
TRBJ1-2 . TRBD1 TRBV7-2 TGTGCCAGCAGCACTAAGCGACAGGGTCACTATGGCTACACCTTC CASSTKRQGHYGYTF
TRBJ1-6 . . TRBV27 TGTGCCAGCAGTTTATACCGGGACACCGGAGGGAATTCACCCCTCCACTTT CASSLYRDTGGNSPLHF
TRBJ2-3 . . TRBV6-5 TGTGCCAGCAGTATTAGCCGTTCAGATACGCAGTATTTT CASSISRSDTQYF
TRBJ1-5 . TRBD1 TRBV7-9 TGTGCCAGCAGCTTAGGGACCGGGACAGGGAATCAGCCCCAGCATTTT CASSLGTGTGNQPQHF